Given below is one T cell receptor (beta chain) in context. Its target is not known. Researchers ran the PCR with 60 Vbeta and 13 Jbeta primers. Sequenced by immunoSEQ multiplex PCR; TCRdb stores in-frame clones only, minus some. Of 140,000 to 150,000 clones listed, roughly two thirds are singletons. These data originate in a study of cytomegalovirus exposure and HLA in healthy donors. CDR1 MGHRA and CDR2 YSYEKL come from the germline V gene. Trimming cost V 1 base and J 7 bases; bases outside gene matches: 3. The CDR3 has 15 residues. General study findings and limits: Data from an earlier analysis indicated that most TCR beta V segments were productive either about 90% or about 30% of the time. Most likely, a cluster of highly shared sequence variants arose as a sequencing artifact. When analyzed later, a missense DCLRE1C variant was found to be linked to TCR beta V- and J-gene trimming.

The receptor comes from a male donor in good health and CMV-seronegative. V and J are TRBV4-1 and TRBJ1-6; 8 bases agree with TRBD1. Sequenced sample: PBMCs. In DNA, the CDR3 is TGCGCCAGCAGCCAAGTCCGGACAGGGAATTCACCCCTCCACTTT. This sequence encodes CASSQVRTGNSPLHF.